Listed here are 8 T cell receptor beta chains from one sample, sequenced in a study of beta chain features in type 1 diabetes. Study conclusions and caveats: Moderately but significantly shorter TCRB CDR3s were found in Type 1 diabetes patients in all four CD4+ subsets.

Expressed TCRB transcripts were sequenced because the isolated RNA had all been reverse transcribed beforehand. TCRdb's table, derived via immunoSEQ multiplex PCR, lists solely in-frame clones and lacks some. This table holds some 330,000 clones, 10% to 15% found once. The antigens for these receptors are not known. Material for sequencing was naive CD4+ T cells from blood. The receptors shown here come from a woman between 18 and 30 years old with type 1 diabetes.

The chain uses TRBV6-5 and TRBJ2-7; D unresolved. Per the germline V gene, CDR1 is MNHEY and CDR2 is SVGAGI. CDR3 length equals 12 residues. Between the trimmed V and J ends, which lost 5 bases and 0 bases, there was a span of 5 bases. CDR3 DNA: TGTGCCAGCAGTCCTACCTCCTACGAGCAGTACTTC. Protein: CASSPTSYEQYF.

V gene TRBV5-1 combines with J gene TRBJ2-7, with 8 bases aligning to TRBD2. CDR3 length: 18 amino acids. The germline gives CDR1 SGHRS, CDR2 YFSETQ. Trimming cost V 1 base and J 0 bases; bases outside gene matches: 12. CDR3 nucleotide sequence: TGCGCCAGCAGCTTGATCTCCCCAACTAGCGGATCCTCCTACGAGCAGTACTTC. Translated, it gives CASSLISPTSGSSYEQYF.

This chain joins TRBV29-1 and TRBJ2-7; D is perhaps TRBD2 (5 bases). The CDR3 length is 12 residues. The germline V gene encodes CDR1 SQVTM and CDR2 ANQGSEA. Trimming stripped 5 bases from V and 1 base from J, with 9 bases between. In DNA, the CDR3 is TGCAGCGTTCGGGGTCAGTCCTACGAGCAGTACTTC. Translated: CSVRGQSYEQYF.

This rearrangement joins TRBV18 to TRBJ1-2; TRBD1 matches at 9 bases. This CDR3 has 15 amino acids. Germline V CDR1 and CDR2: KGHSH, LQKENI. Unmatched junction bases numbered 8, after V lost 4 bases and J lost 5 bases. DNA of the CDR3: TGTGCCAGCTCACACCCGGGACAGGGTGATTATGGCTACACCTTC. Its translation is CASSHPGQGDYGYTF.

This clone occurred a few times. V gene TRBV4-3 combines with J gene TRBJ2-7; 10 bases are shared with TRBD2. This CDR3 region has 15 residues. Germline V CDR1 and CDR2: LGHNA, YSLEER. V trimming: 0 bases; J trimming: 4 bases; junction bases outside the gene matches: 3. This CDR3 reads CASSQDSGGAYEQYF. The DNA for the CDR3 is TGCGCCAGCAGCCAAGACAGCGGGGGGGCTTACGAGCAGTACTTC.

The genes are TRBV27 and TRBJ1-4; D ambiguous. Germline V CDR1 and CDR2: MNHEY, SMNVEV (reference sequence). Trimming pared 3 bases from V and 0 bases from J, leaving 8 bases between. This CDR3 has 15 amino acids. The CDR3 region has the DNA TGTGCCAGCAGTTTCGTCAGTTCAACTAATGAAAAACTGTTTTTT. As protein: CASSFVSSTNEKLFF.

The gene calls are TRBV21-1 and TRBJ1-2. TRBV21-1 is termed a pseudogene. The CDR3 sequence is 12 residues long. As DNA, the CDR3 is TGTGCCAGCAGCAAAGGCGGGCGGGGCTACACCTTC. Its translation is CASSKGGRGYTF.

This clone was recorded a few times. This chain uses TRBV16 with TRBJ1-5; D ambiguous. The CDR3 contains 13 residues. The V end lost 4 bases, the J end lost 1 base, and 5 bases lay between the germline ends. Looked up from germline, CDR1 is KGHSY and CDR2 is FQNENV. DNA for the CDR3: TGTGCCAGCAGCCCACAGAGCAATCAGCCCCAGCATTTT. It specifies CASSPQSNQPQHF. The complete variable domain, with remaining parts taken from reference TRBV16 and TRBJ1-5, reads GEEVAQTPKHLVRGEGQKAKLYCAPIKGHSYVFWYQQVLKNEFKFLISFQNENVFDETGMPKERFSAKCLPNSPCSLEIQATKLEDSAVYFCASSPQSNQPQHFGDGTRLSIL.